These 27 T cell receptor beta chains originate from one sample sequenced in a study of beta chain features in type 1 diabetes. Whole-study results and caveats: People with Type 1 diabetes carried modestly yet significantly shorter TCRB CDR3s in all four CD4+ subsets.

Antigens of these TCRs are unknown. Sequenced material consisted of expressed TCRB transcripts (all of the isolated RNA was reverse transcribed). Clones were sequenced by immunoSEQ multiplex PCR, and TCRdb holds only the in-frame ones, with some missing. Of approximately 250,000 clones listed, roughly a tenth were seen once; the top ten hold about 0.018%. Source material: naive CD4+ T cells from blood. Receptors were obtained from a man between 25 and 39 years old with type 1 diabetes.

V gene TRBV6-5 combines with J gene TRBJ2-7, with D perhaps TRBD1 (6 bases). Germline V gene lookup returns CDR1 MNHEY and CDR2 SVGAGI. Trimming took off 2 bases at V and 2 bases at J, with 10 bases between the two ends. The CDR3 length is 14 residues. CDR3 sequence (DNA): TGTGCCAGCAGTTACGGGGGCCCCCCCTACGAGCAGTACTTC. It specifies CASSYGGPPYEQYF.

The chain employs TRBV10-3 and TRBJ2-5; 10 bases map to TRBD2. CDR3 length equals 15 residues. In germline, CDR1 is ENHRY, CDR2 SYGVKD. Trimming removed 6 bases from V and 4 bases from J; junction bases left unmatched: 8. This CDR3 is CAIRSGGGAVETQYF. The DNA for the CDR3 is TGTGCCATCAGGAGCGGGGGGGGAGCGGTAGAGACCCAGTACTTC.

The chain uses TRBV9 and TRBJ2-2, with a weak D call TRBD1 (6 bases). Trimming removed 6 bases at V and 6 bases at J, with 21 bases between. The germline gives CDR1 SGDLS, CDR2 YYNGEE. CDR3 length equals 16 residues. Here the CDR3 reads CASTNAQGPLPGELFF. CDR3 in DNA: TGTGCCAGCACCAACGCACAGGGCCCCCTCCCCGGGGAGCTGTTTTTT.

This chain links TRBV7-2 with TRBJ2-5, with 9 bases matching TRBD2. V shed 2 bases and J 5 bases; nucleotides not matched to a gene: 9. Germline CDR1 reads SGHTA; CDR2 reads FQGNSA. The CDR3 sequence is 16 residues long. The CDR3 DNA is TGTGCCAGCAGCTTAAACGGCGGGGGGGCCGGCGAGACCCAGTACTTC. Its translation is CASSLNGGGAGETQYF. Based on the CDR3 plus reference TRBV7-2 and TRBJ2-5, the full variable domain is GAGVSQSPSNKVTEKGKDVELRCDPISGHTALYWYRQSLGQGLEFLIYFQGNSAPDKSGLPSDRFSAERTGGSVSTLTIQRTQQEDSAVYLCASSLNGGGAGETQYFGPGTRLLVL.

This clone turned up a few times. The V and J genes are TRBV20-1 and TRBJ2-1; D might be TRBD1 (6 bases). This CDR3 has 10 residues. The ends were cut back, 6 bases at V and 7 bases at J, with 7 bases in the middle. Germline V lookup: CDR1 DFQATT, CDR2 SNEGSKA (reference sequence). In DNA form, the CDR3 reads TGCAGTGCGCAGGGGAATGAGCAGTTCTTC. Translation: CSAQGNEQFF.

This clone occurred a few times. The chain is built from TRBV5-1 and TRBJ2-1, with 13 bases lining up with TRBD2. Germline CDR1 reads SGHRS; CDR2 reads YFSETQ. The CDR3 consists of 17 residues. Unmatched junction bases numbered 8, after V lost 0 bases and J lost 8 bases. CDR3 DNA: TGCGCCAGCAGCTTGGCGGTAACTAGCGGGGGGGCCCATGAGCAGTTCTTC. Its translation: CASSLAVTSGGAHEQFF.

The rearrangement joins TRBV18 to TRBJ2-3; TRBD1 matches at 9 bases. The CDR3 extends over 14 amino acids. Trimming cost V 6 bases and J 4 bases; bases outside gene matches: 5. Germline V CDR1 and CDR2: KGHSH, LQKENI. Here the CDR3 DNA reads TGTGCCAGCTCTCCCCGGACAGGGGCAGATACGCAGTATTTT. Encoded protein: CASSPRTGADTQYF. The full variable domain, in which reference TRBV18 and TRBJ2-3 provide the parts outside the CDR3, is NAGVMQNPRHLVRRRGQEARLRCSPMKGHSHVYWYRQLPEEGLKFMVYLQKENIIDESGMPKERFSAEFPKEGPSILRIQQVVRGDSAAYFCASSPRTGADTQYFGPGTRLTVL.

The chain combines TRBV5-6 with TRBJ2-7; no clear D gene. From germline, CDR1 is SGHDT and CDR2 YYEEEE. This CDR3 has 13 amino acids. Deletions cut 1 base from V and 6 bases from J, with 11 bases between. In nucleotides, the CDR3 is TGTGCCAGCAGCTTGTTGAATAGCCTCGAGCAGTACTTC. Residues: CASSLLNSLEQYF.

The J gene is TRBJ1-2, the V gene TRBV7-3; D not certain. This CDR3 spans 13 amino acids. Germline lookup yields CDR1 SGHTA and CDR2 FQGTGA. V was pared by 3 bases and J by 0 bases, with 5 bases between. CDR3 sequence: CASSLTPNYGYTF. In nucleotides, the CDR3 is TGTGCCAGCAGCTTGACACCTAACTATGGCTACACCTTC.

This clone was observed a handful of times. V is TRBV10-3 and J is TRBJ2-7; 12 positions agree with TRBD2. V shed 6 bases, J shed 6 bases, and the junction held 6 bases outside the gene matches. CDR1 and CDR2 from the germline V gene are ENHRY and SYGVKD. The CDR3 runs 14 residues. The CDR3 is CAISQWTSGVEQYF. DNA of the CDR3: TGTGCCATCAGCCAATGGACTAGCGGGGTCGAGCAGTACTTC.

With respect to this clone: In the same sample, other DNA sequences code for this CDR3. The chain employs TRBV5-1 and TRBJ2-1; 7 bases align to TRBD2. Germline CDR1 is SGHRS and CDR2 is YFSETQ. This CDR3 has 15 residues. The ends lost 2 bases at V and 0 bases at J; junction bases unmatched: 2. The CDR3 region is CASSLSGISYNEQFF. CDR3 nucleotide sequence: TGCGCCAGCAGCTTAAGCGGGATCTCCTACAATGAGCAGTTCTTC.

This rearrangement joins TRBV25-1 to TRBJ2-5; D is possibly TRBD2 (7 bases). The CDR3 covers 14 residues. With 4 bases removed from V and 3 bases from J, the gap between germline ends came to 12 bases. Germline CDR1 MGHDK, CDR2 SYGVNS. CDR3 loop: CASSGGGAEETQYF. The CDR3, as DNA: TGTGCCAGCAGTGGAGGGGGGGCCGAAGAGACCCAGTACTTC.

CDR3 sequence: CACDRRETQYF. The CDR3 region has the DNA TGTGCCTGTGACAGGCGGGAGACCCAGTACTTC. The chain recombines TRBV30 with TRBJ2-5; D is possibly TRBD1 (6 bases). Trimming removed 6 bases from V and 5 bases from J, with 10 bases in between. This CDR3 comprises 11 residues. CDR1 GTSNPN and CDR2 SVGIG come from the germline V gene (reference sequence). Full variable domain (remainder filled in from reference TRBV30 and TRBJ2-5): SQTIHQWPATLVQPVGSPLSLECTVEGTSNPNLYWYRQAAGRGLQLLFYSVGIGQISSEVPQNLSASRPQDRQFILSSKKLLLSDSGFYLCACDRRETQYFGPGTRLLVL.

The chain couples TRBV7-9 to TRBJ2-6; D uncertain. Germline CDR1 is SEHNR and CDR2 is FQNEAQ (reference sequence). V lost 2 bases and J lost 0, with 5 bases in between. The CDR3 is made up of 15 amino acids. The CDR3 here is CASSLTPSGANVLTF. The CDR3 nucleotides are TGTGCCAGCAGCTTAACACCCTCTGGGGCCAACGTCCTGACTTTC.

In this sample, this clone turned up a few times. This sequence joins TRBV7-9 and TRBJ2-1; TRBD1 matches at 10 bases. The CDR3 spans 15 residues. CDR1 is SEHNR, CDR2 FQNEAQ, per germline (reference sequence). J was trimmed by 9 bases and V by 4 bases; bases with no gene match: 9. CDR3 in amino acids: CASSWGTGEGGEQFF. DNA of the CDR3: TGTGCCAGCAGCTGGGGGACAGGGGAGGGAGGTGAGCAGTTCTTC.

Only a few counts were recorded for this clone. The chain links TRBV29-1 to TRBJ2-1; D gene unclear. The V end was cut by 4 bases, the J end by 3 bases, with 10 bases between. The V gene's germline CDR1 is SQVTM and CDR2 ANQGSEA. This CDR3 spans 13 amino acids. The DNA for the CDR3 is TGCAGCGTTGGGCTAGGAGTCTACAATGAGCAGTTCTTC. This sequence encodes CSVGLGVYNEQFF.

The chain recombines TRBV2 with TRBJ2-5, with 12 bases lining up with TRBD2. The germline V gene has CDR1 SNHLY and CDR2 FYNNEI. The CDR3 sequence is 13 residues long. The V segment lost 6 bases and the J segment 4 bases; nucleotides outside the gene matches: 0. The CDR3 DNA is TGTGCCAGCAGGACTAGCGGGGGAGAGACCCAGTACTTC. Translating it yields CASRTSGGETQYF.

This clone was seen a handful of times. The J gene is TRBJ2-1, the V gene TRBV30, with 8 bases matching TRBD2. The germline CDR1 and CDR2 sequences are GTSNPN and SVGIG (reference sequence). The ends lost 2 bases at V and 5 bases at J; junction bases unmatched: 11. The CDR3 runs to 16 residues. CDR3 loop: CAWSTGGSGGHNEQFF. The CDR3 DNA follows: TGTGCCTGGAGTACGGGAGGGAGCGGGGGACACAATGAGCAGTTCTTC.

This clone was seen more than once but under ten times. This CDR3 reads CASSPSSGRWYF. CDR3 in DNA: TGTGCCAGCAGCCCTTCTAGCGGGAGGTGGTACTTC. The chain uses TRBV7-3 and TRBJ2-4, with 11 bases fitting TRBD2. V lost 5 bases, J lost 15 bases, and 6 bases stayed unmatched. CDR3 size: 12 residues. CDR1 is SGHTA, CDR2 FQGTGA, per germline.

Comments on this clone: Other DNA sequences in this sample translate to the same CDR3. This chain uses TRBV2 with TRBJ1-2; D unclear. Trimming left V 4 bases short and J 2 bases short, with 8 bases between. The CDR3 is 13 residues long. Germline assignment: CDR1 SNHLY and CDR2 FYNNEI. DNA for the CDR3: TGTGCCAGCAGTGGTGACTCGAACTATGGCTACACCTTC. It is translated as CASSGDSNYGYTF. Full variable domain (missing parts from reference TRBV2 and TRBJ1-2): EPEVTQTPSHQVTQMGQEVILRCVPISNHLYFYWYRQILGQKVEFLVSFYNNEISEKSEIFDDQFSVERPDGSNFTLKIRSTKLEDSAMYFCASSGDSNYGYTFGSGTRLTVV.

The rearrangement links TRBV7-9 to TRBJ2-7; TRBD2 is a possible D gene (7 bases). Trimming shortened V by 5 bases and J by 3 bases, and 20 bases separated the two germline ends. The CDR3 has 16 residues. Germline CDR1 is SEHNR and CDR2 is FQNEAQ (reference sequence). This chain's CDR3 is CASSIPRGGGYYEQYF. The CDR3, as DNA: TGTGCCAGCAGCATCCCCCGGGGAGGGGGTTACTACGAGCAGTACTTC.

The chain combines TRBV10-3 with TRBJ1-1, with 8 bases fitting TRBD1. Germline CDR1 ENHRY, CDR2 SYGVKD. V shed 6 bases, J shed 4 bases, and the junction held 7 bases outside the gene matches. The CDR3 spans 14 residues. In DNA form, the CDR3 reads TGTGCCATCAGGGACAGGGCCGGGGCCACTGAAGCTTTCTTT. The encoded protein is CAIRDRAGATEAFF.

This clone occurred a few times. The CDR3: CASRGTGSSPLHF. The CDR3 DNA follows: TGTGCCAGCCGGGGGACAGGGAGTTCACCCCTCCACTTT. The chain combines TRBV2 with TRBJ1-6, with 9 bases matching TRBD1. Germline V gene data show CDR1 as SNHLY and CDR2 as FYNNEI. The CDR3 sequence is 13 residues long. The V gene end was trimmed by 8 bases and the J gene end by 9 bases; junction bases not matched to a gene: 5. The variable domain in full, completed from reference TRBV2 and TRBJ1-6, reads EPEVTQTPSHQVTQMGQEVILRCVPISNHLYFYWYRQILGQKVEFLVSFYNNEISEKSEIFDDQFSVERPDGSNFTLKIRSTKLEDSAMYFCASRGTGSSPLHFGNGTRLTVT.

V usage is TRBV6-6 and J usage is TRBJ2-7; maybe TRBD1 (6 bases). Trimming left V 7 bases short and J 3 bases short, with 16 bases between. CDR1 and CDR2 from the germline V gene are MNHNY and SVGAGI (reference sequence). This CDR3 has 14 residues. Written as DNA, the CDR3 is TGTGCCAGCAATCAGGGGCGCTCATACTACGAGCAGTACTTC. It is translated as CASNQGRSYYEQYF.

The DNA for the CDR3 is TGTGCCAGCAGCTTACAGTCACAGGGCGTCACAGATACGCAGTATTTT. This sequence encodes CASSLQSQGVTDTQYF. The gene calls are TRBV7-3 and TRBJ2-3, with a weak D call TRBD1 (6 bases). The germline V gene has CDR1 SGHTA and CDR2 FQGTGA. This CDR3 region has 16 residues. Deletions cut 2 bases from V and 2 bases from J, with 14 bases between.

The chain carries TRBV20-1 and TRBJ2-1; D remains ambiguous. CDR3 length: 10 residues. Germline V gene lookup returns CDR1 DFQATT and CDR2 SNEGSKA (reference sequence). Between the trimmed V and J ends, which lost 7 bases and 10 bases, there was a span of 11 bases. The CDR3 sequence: CSVFSIEQFF. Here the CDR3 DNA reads TGCAGTGTGTTTTCTATAGAGCAGTTCTTC.

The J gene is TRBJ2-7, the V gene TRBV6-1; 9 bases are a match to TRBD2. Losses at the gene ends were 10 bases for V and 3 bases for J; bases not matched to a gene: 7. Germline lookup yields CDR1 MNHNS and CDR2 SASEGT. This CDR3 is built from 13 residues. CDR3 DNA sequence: TGTGCCACCCGGCTAGCGGGGCACTACGAGCAGTACTTC. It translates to CATRLAGHYEQYF.